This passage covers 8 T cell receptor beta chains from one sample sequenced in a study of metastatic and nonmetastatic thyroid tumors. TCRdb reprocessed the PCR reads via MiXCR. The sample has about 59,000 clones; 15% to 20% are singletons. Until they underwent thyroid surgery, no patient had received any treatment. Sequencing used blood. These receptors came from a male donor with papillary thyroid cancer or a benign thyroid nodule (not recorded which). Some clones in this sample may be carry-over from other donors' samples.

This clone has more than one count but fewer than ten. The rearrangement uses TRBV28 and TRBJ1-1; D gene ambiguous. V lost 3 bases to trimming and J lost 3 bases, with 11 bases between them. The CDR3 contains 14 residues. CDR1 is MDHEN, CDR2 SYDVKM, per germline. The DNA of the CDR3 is TGTGCCAGCAGTTTGTGCCTCCGGGACACTGAAGCTTTCTTT. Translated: CASSLCLRDTEAFF.

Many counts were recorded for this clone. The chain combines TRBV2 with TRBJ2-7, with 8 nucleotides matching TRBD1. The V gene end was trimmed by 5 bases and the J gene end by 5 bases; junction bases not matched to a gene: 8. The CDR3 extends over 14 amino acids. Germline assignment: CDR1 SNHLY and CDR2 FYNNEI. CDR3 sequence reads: CASSSQGVVDEQYV. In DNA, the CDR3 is TGTGCCAGCAGTTCACAGGGGGTGGTCGACGAGCAGTACGTC.

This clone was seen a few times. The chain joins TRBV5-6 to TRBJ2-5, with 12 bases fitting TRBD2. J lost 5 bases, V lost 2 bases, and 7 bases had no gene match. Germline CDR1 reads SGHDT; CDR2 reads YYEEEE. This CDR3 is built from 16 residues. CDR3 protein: CASSFGTSGFRETQYF. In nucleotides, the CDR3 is TGTGCCAGCAGCTTCGGGACTAGCGGGTTCCGGGAGACCCAGTACTTC.

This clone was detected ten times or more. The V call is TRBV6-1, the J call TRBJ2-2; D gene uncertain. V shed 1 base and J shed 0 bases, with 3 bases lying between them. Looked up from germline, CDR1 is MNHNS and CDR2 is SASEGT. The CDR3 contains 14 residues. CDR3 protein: CASSEGANTGELFF. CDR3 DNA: TGTGCCAGCAGTGAAGGCGCGAACACCGGGGAGCTGTTTTTT.

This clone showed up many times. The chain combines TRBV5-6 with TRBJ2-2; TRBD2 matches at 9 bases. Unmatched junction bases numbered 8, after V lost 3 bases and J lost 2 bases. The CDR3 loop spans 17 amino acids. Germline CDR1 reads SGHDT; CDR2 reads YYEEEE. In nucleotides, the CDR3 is TGTGCCAGCAGCTGGGGGGGGACTAGCAGTAACACCGGGGAGCTGTTTTTT. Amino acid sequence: CASSWGGTSSNTGELFF.

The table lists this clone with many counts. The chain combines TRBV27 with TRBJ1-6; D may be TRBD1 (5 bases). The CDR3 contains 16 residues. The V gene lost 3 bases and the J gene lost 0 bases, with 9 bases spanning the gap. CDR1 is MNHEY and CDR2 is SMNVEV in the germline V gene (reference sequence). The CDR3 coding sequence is TGTGCCAGCAGTTTGGGGGAAGGCTCCTATAATTCACCCCTCCACTTT. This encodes CASSLGEGSYNSPLHF.

CDR3 residues: CASSPGLSDTDTQYF. For the CDR3, the DNA is TGTGCCAGCAGCCCGGGACTATCTGACACAGATACGCAGTATTTT. The rearrangement uses TRBV5-6 and TRBJ2-3; the match to TRBD2 covers 7 bases. This CDR3 spans 15 amino acids. Trimming took 4 bases from V and 2 from J; bases not matched to a gene: 7. From germline, CDR1 is SGHDT and CDR2 YYEEEE.

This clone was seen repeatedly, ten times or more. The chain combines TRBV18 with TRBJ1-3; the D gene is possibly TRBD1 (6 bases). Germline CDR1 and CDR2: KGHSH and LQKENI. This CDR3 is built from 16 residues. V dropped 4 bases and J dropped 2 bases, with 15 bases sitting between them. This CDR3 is CASSQDSTAPGNTIYF. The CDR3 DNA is TGTGCCAGCTCACAGGACAGCACGGCGCCTGGAAACACCATATATTTT.